This is a list of T cell receptor beta chains from one sample in a study of cytomegalovirus exposure and HLA in healthy donors. Using immunoSEQ multiplex PCR, the repertoire was profiled, and TCRdb retains in-frame clones only, with some absent. The sample has about 190,000 clones, approximately 80% seen once. Sequencing was performed on PBMCs. The source is a woman aged 45-59 years in good health and CMV-seropositive. The CDR3 runs from the conserved cysteine through the conserved F or W. Fields, in order: CDR3 protein, CDR3 DNA, J gene, D gene, clone size, V gene. D genes are given only for firm matches. Size values are once, few and many counts, or a class for expanded clones, and some rows have none.

CASSPRTGRETQYF	TGTGCCAGCAGCCCCCGGACTGGGCGGGAGACCCAGTACTTC	TRBJ2-5	.	.	TRBV11-2
CASATGSSYEQYF	TGTGCCAGTGCGACAGGATCCTCCTACGAGCAGTACTTC	TRBJ2-7	.	.	TRBV19
CASSLGQLETYEQYF	TGCGCCAGCAGCCTGGGACAGCTGGAGACCTACGAGCAGTACTTC	TRBJ2-7	TRBD1	.	TRBV5-1
CASSLARGAYNEQFF	TGTGCCAGCAGCTTAGCACGGGGGGCCTACAATGAGCAGTTCTTC	TRBJ2-1	TRBD2	.	TRBV7-2
CASSPGLRTEKLFF	TGTGCCAGCAGTCCGGGACTCCGGACGGAAAAACTGTTTTTT	TRBJ1-4	.	.	TRBV28
CASSPMRLAGRSGELFF	TGTGCCAGTAGTCCCATGAGACTAGCGGGGCGGAGTGGGGAGCTGTTTTTT	TRBJ2-2	TRBD2	.	TRBV19
CASSEAKLGTQYF	TGTGCCAGCAGTGAAGCTAAGCTAGGTACGCAGTATTTT	TRBJ2-3	.	few	TRBV2
CASSYSNRNTEAFF	TGTGCCAGCAGTTACTCGAACAGAAACACTGAAGCTTTCTTT	TRBJ1-1	.	.	TRBV6-5
CASSRTGQLNTEAFF	TGTGCCAGTAGTAGAACGGGACAGCTGAACACTGAAGCTTTCTTT	TRBJ1-1	TRBD1	.	TRBV19
CASSYQPSQGGYTF	TGTGCCAGCAGCTACCAACCCTCACAGGGAGGCTACACCTTC	TRBJ1-2	.	.	TRBV6-6
CASSLEFQGGGNEQFF	TGTGCCAGCAGCTTAGAGTTCCAGGGAGGAGGCAATGAGCAGTTCTTC	TRBJ2-1	.	.	TRBV11-2
CASRHQGGNQPQHF	TGTGCCAGTAGACACCAGGGGGGCAATCAGCCCCAGCATTTT	TRBJ1-5	TRBD1	.	TRBV19
CASSATDTQYF	TGTGCCAGCAGCGCGACAGATACGCAGTATTTT	TRBJ2-3	.	.	TRBV9
CASTQGSPLNTEAFF	TGTGCCAGCACCCAGGGGTCCCCACTGAACACTGAAGCTTTCTTT	TRBJ1-1	.	.	TRBV6-5
CASSRDAGGTDTQYF	TGTGCCAGTAGTAGAGACGCGGGGGGCACAGATACGCAGTATTTT	TRBJ2-3	TRBD2	.	TRBV19
CASSYPEGLNTEAFF	TGTGCCAGCAGTTACCCCGAGGGCCTTAACACTGAAGCTTTCTTT	TRBJ1-1	.	.	TRBV6-5
CASSRQTSPTYEQYF	TGTGCCAGCAGTAGACAGACAAGTCCCACCTACGAGCAGTACTTC	TRBJ2-7	.	.	TRBV6-1
CASITAQGRGSTEAFF	TGTGCCAGCATCACAGCCCAGGGGCGCGGAAGCACTGAAGCTTTCTTT	TRBJ1-1	.	.	TRBV28
CSVEEHVNTNYGYTF	TGCAGCGTTGAAGAACATGTTAACACTAACTATGGCTACACCTTC	TRBJ1-2	.	.	TRBV29-1
CASSLEGGTGELFF	TGCGCCAGCAGCTTGGAAGGGGGCACCGGGGAGCTGTTTTTT	TRBJ2-2	.	.	TRBV5-1
CASSYEGGSGNTIYF	TGTGCCAGCAGTTATGAAGGGGGTTCTGGAAACACCATATATTTT	TRBJ1-3	.	.	TRBV7-2
CASSSTTGELFF	TGTGCCAGCAGTTCTACGACCGGGGAGCTGTTTTTT	TRBJ2-2	.	.	TRBV6-5
CASRETGILEAFF	TGTGCCAGCAGGGAAACCGGGATCCTCGAAGCTTTCTTT	TRBJ1-1	.	.	TRBV6-1
CASSVRTAGGGELFF	TGTGCCAGCAGTGTCCGGACGGCGGGAGGCGGGGAGCTGTTTTTT	TRBJ2-2	TRBD2	.	TRBV6-5
CASSQDGDIPSNSPLHF	TGTGCCAGCAGCCAAGATGGGGACATACCTTCTAATTCACCCCTCCACTTT	TRBJ1-6	.	.	TRBV4-2
CASSLGGRGGNQPQHF	TGTGCCAGCAGCTTGGGGGGCAGGGGTGGAAATCAGCCCCAGCATTTT	TRBJ1-5	.	once	TRBV5-6
CASSGGQGSMSTDTQYF	TGCGCCAGCAGCGGCGGACAGGGGTCCATGTCCACAGATACGCAGTATTTT	TRBJ2-3	TRBD1	.	TRBV5-1
CASSSRQGGTGELFF	TGCGCCAGCAGCTCGAGACAGGGGGGGACCGGGGAGCTGTTTTTT	TRBJ2-2	TRBD1	.	TRBV5-1
CASSYSQGFGSFF	TGTGCCAGCAGTTACTCGCAGGGCTTCGGCTCTTTCTTT	TRBJ1-1	.	once	TRBV6-6
CASSSGQGNEKLFF	TGCGCCAGCAGCTCGGGACAGGGAAATGAAAAACTGTTTTTT	TRBJ1-4	TRBD1	.	TRBV5-1
CASSSRPGQGSSYEQYF	TGTGCCAGCAGTTCCCGACCGGGACAGGGGAGCTCCTACGAGCAGTACTTC	TRBJ2-7	TRBD1	.	TRBV27
CASSLSIGEQFF	TGTGCCAGCAGCTTATCCATCGGTGAGCAGTTCTTC	TRBJ2-1	.	.	TRBV5-4
CASSPGTAKEGYEQYF	TGTGCCAGCAGCCCAGGGACAGCCAAAGAGGGCTACGAGCAGTACTTC	TRBJ2-7	TRBD1	.	TRBV7-2
CASSLERGPSYEQYF	TGCGCCAGCAGCTTGGAGCGGGGTCCATCCTACGAGCAGTACTTC	TRBJ2-7	TRBD2	.	TRBV5-1
CASSKGADTQYF	TGTGCCAGCTCGAAGGGGGCAGATACGCAGTATTTT	TRBJ2-3	.	once	TRBV11-3
CASSTGAEAFF	TGTGCCAGCAGTACAGGGGCTGAAGCTTTCTTT	TRBJ1-1	TRBD1	few	TRBV6-5
CASSLETGRTSGNTIYF	TGTGCCAGCAGCTTAGAGACAGGCAGGACATCTGGAAACACCATATATTTT	TRBJ1-3	.	.	TRBV11-2
CASSLGGTSTNNEQFF	TGCGCCAGCAGCTTGGGCGGCACTTCGACCAACAATGAGCAGTTCTTC	TRBJ2-1	.	.	TRBV5-1
CASSLATSSTDTQYF	TGTGCCAGCAGCTTAGCCACATCTAGCACAGATACGCAGTATTTT	TRBJ2-3	.	.	TRBV7-8
CASRQDREYYEQYF	TGCGCCAGCAGACAGGACAGGGAATACTACGAGCAGTACTTC	TRBJ2-7	TRBD1	.	TRBV5-1
CASSQAQAGASYNEQFF	TGTGCCAGCAGCCAAGCTCAGGCAGGGGCATCCTACAATGAGCAGTTCTTC	TRBJ2-1	.	.	TRBV4-2
CASSVDTTGKYNEQFF	TGTGCCAGCAGCGTTGACACGACGGGGAAGTACAATGAGCAGTTCTTC	TRBJ2-1	.	.	TRBV9
CARLRGGGETQYF	TGTGCCAGACTGAGGGGGGGCGGGGAGACCCAGTACTTC	TRBJ2-5	.	.	TRBV21-1
CAISEPDRRHYEQYF	TGTGCCATCAGTGAGCCGGACAGGAGACACTACGAGCAGTACTTC	TRBJ2-7	TRBD1	.	TRBV10-3
CASSPFSGVSYNSPLHF	TGTGCCAGCAGCCCATTTAGCGGGGTATCCTATAATTCACCCCTCCACTTT	TRBJ1-6	.	.	TRBV7-2
CASSSRGGQGLVQYF	TGTGCCAGCAGCTCTCGGGGGGGACAGGGCTTGGTGCAGTACTTC	TRBJ2-7	.	.	TRBV7-9
CASSPGLDFEQYF	TGTGCCAGTAGTCCGGGACTAGACTTCGAGCAGTACTTC	TRBJ2-7	TRBD2	.	TRBV19
CASSRGRYNEQFF	TGTGCCAGCAGCCGGGGGAGGTACAATGAGCAGTTCTTC	TRBJ2-1	.	.	TRBV11-2
CASSPNMGAGTDTQYF	TGTGCCAGCAGTCCCAACATGGGGGCGGGCACAGATACGCAGTATTTT	TRBJ2-3	.	once	TRBV7-9
CASSQLYRSLYEQYF	TGCGCCAGCAGTCAATTGTACAGGTCCCTTTACGAGCAGTACTTC	TRBJ2-7	.	.	TRBV23-1
CASSVGQGQDGYTF	TGTGCCAGCAGCGTAGGACAGGGCCAAGATGGCTACACCTTC	TRBJ1-2	TRBD1	.	TRBV9
CATSSQYTGELFF	TGTGCCACCAGCAGCCAGTACACCGGGGAGCTGTTTTTT	TRBJ2-2	.	.	TRBV15
CASAHPGTGTDTQYF	TGTGCCAGCGCACACCCCGGGACAGGGACAGATACGCAGTATTTT	TRBJ2-3	TRBD1	.	TRBV6-5
CASSWGGTGLSYEQYF	TGCGCCAGCAGCTGGGGGGGTACAGGTTTATCCTACGAGCAGTACTTC	TRBJ2-7	TRBD2	.	TRBV5-1
CASSMGRLYNEQFF	TGTGCCAGTAGTATGGGCAGACTATACAATGAGCAGTTCTTC	TRBJ2-1	.	.	TRBV19